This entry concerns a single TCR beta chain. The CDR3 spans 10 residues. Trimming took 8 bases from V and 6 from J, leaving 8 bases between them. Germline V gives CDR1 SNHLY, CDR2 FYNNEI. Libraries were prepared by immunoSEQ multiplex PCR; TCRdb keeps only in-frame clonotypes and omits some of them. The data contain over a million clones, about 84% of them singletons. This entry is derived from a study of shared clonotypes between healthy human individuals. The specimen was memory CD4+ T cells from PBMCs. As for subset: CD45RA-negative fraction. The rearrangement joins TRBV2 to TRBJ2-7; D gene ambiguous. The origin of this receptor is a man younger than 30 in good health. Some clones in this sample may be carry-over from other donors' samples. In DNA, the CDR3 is TGTGCCAGCTCCTATACCGAGCAGTACTTC. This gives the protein CASSYTEQYF.